This TCR beta chain was documented in a study of identical twins. Overall study findings and caveats: The abundant beta clonotypes from cord blood had fewer insertions, and memory repertoires had none of this.

Between the trimmed V and J ends, which lost 3 bases and 0 bases, there was a span of 9 bases. The germline V gene has CDR1 DFQATT and CDR2 SNEGSKA (reference sequence). The CDR3 sequence is 13 residues long. cDNA carried unique molecular identifiers, and a universal primer site was added by template switching. TCRdb fed the 5' RACE reads into MiXCR, producing one record per CDR3 protein. The sample yields 1.5 million to 2 million distinct CDR3 sequences, about 32% seen once. This clonotype was counted a few times. Its antigen is not identified. The sequence derives from a newborn girl in good health. The chain links TRBV20-1 to TRBJ2-7; TRBD2 is a possible D gene (5 bases). The sequenced material came from cord blood. CDR3 region: CSARTKSSYEQYF. DNA for the CDR3: TGCAGTGCTAGGACTAAAAGCTCCTACGAGCAGTACTTC.